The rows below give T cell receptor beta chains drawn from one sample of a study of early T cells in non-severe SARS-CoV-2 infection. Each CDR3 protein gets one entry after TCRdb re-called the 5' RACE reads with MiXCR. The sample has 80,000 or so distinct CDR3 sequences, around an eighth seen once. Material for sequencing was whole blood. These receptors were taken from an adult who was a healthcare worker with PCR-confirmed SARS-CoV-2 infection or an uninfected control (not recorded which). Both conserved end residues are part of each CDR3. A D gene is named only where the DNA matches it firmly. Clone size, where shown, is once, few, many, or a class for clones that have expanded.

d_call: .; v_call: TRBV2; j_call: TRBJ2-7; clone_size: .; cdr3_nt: TGTGCCAGCAGTGTCTTGGGGAACTCAGGAGAGCAGTACTTC; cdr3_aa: CASSVLGNSGEQYF
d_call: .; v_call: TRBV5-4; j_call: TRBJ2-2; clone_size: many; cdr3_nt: TGTGCCAGCAGCCGTCGGGAGACCGGGGAGCTGTTTTTT; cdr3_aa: CASSRRETGELFF
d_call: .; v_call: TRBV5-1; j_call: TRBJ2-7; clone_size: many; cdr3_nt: TGCGCCAGCAGCTTGCGGACCCAAGACGGCGAGCAGTACTTC; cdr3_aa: CASSLRTQDGEQYF
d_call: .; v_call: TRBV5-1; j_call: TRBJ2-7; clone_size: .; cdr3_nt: TGCGCCAGCGGTTCGTTGGAGGGGGCCGACGAGCAGTACTTC; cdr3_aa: CASGSLEGADEQYF
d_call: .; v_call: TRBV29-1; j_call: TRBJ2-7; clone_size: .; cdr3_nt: TGCAGCACTCTTCTCGAGCAGTACTTC; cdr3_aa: CSTLLEQYF
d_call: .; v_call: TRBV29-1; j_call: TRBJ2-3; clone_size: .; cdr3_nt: TGCAGCGGGTCAGGGGTCGATACGCAGTATTTT; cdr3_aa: CSGSGVDTQYF
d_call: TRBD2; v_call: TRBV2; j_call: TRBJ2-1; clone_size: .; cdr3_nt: TGTGCCAGCAGTCCCGGCGGGGGGGCCCGGGTCAATGAGCAGTTCTTC; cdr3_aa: CASSPGGGARVNEQFF
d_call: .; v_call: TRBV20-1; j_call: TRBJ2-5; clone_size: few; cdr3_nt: TGCAGTGCTAGGGTCAGGGTGAGTCGAGAGACCCAGTACTTC; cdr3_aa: CSARVRVSRETQYF
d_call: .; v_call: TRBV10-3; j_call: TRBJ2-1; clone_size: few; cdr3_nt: TGTGCCATCAGTGCGGGCTACCCTGGGGATGAGCAGTTCTTC; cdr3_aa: CAISAGYPGDEQFF
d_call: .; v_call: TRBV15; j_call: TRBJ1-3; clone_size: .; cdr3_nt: TGTGCCACCAGCAGACTTTCCACAGGGCCTGGAAACACCATATATTTT; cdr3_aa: CATSRLSTGPGNTIYF
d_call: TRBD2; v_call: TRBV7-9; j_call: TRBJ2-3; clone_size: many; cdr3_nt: TGTGCCAGCAGCTTAGGATTAGCGGGAGGGCCGGATACGCAGTATTTT; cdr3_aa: CASSLGLAGGPDTQYF
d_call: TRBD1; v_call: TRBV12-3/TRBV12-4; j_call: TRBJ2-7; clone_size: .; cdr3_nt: TGTGCCAGCAGTGGTACAGGGGAGTACGAGCAGTACTTC; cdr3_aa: CASSGTGEYEQYF
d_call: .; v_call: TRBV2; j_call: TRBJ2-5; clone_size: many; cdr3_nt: TGTGCCAGCAGTGAGCAGGATTTGAAAGAGACCCAGTACTTC; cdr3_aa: CASSEQDLKETQYF
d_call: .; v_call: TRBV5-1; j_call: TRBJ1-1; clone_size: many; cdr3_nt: TGCGCCAGCAGCTTACAGGGAAGTGAAGCTTTCTTT; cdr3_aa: CASSLQGSEAFF
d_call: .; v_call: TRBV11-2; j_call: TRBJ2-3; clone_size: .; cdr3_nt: TGTGCCAGCAGCCTATACGGCAGACAGGAGTTGGCGTATTTT; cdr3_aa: CASSLYGRQELAYF
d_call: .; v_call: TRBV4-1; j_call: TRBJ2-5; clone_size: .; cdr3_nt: TGCGCCAGCAGCCAAGAAGGAAGGGGGCAAGAGACCCAGTACTTC; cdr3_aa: CASSQEGRGQETQYF
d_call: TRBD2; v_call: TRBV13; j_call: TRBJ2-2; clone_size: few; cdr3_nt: TGTGCCAGCAGAGCGGGGGCGAACACCGGGGAGCTGTTTTTT; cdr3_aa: CASRAGANTGELFF
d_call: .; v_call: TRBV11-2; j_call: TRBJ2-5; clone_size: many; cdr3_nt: TGTGCCAGCAGCTTATTCCCTATTCGGTCTGGGACACCCCAAGAGACCCAGTACTTC; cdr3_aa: CASSLFPIRSGTPQETQYF
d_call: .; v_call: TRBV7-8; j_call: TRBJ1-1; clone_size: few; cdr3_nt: TGTGCCAGCAGCTTAGTGGGTAACACTGAAGCTTTCTTT; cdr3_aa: CASSLVGNTEAFF
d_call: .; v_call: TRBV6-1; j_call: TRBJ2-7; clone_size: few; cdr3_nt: TGTGCCAGCACCCTCGGAGGGGGCGAGCAGTACTTC; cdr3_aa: CASTLGGGEQYF
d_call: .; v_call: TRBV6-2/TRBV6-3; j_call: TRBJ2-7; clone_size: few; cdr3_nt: TGTGCCAGCAGAGAGATGGTTGAGCAGTACTTC; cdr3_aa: CASREMVEQYF
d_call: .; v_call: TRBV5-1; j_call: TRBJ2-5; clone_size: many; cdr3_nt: TGCGCCAGCAGCTTGGCCGCATTGGGGTCCAAGACCCAGTACTTC; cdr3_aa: CASSLAALGSKTQYF
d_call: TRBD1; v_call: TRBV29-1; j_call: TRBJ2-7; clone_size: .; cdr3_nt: TGCAGCGTGGAAGGGACAGACTACGAGCAGTACTTC; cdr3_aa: CSVEGTDYEQYF
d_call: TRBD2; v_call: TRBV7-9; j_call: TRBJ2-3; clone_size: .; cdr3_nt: TGTGCCAGCAGCTCCCCCGACGAACCGCGGGAGGGCCAGACAGATACGCAGTATTTT; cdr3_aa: CASSSPDEPREGQTDTQYF
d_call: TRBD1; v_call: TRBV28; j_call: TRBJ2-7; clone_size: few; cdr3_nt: TGTGCCAGCAGTGCCGGGACAGCCTCCTACGAGCAGTACTTC; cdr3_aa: CASSAGTASYEQYF
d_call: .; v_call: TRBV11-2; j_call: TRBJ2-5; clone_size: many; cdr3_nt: TGTGCCAGCAGGGGACGCATGGGGGAGGAAGAGACCCAGTACTTC; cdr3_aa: CASRGRMGEEETQYF
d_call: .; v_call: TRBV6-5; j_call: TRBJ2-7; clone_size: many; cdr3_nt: TGTGCCAGCAGTTACTCGATTGGAATGGAGCAGTACTTC; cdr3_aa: CASSYSIGMEQYF
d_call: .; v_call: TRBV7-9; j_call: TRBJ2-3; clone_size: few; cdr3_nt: TGTGCCAGCAGCCCTAAGGGTCGGTGGTTAGATACGCAGTATTTT; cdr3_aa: CASSPKGRWLDTQYF
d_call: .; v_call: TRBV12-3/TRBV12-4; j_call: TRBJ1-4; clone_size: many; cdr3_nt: TGTGCCAGCAGTTCATCTGGCTGGGAACTGTTTTTT; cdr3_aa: CASSSSGWELFF
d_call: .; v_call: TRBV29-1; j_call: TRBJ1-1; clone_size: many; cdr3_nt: TGCAGCGTTGATTGGCAGCCTGAAGCTTTCTTT; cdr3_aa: CSVDWQPEAFF